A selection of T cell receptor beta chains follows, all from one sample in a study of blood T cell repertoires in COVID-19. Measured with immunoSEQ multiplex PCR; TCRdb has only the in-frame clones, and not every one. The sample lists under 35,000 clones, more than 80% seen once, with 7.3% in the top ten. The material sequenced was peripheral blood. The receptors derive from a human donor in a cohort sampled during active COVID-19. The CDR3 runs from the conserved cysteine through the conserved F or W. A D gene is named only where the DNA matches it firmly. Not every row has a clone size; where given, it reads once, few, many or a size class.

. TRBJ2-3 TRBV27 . CASSPTILTDTQYF TGTGCCAGCAGTCCTACTATCCTCACAGATACGCAGTATTTT
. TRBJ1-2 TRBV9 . CASSAGQDYGYTF TGTGCCAGCAGCGCGGGACAAGACTATGGCTACACCTTC
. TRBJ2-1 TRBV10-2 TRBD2 CASSGWRLAAYNEQFF TGCGCCAGCAGTGGTTGGAGACTAGCGGCCTACAATGAGCAGTTCTTC
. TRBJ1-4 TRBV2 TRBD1 CASSRIYRGNNEKLFF TGTGCCAGCAGTCGGATTTACAGGGGTAATAATGAAAAACTGTTTTTT
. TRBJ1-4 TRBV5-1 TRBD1 CASRPALDRANEKLFF TGCGCCAGCAGACCCGCCCTGGACAGGGCAAATGAAAAACTGTTTTTT
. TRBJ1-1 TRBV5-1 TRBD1 CASSLIGQGNTEAFF TGCGCCAGCAGCTTGATAGGACAGGGGAACACTGAAGCTTTCTTT
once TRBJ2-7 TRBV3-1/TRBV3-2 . CASSQLARIYEQYF TGTGCCAGCAGCCAACTGGCTAGAATCTACGAGCAGTACTTC
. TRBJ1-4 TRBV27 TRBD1 CASSPDRAENEKLFF TGTGCCAGCAGCCCTGACAGGGCCGAGAATGAAAAACTGTTTTTT
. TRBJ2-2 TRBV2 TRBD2 CASRPGTIYTGELFF TGTGCCAGCAGACCCGGGACTATCTACACCGGGGAGCTGTTTTTT
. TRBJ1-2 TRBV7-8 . CASSLAAQGWDGYTF TGTGCCAGCAGCTTAGCAGCTCAGGGTTGGGATGGCTACACCTTC
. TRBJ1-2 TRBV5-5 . CASSLGQPREGYTF TGTGCCAGCAGCTTGGGCCAGCCTCGGGAGGGCTACACCTTC
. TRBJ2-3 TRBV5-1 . CASSRGSPGADTQYF TGCGCCAGCAGCCGGGGATCCCCAGGGGCAGATACGCAGTATTTT
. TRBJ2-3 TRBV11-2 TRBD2 CASMRTSGPGDTQYF TGTGCCAGCATGCGGACTAGCGGGCCAGGGGATACGCAGTATTTT
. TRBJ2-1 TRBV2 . CASSERWTSEQFF TGTGCCAGCAGTGAAAGGTGGACTTCTGAGCAGTTCTTC
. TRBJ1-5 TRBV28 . CASSLEELGLQPQHF TGTGCCAGCAGTTTAGAGGAGTTGGGGCTTCAGCCCCAGCATTTT
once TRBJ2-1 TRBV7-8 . CASSLRRGDFYNEQFF TGTGCCAGCAGCCTACGTAGAGGGGACTTCTACAATGAGCAGTTCTTC
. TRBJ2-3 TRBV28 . CASSLPSGTDTQYF TGTGCCAGCAGTTTACCTAGCGGCACAGATACGCAGTATTTT
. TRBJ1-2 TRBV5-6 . CASSWGDGLGYTF TGTGCCAGCAGCTGGGGGGACGGTCTTGGCTACACCTTC
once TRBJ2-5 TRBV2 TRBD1 CASSRRDREILETQYF TGTGCCAGCAGTCGCCGGGACAGGGAGATTCTGGAGACCCAGTACTTC
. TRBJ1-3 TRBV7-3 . CASSLTGGSGNTIYF TGTGCCAGCAGCTTAACGGGAGGCTCTGGAAACACCATATATTTT
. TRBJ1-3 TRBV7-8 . CASTSQGIGNTIYF TGTGCCAGCACCTCACAGGGTATTGGAAACACCATATATTTT
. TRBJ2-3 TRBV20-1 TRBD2 CSASGGLAGLTDTQYF TGCAGTGCTAGTGGGGGACTAGCGGGACTTACAGATACGCAGTATTTT
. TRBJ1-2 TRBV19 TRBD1 CASSLWTGPNYGYTF TGTGCCAGTAGTCTATGGACAGGGCCTAACTATGGCTACACCTTC
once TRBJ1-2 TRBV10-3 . CAISRDRDYGYTF TGTGCCATCAGCAGGGATCGGGACTATGGCTACACCTTC
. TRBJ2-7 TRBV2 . CASSEGAYKVSVEQYF TGTGCCAGCAGTGAAGGGGCCTACAAAGTTAGCGTCGAGCAGTACTTC
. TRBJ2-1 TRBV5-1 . CASSLPQGRHYNEQFF TGCGCCAGCAGCTTGCCCCAGGGGAGACACTACAATGAGCAGTTCTTC
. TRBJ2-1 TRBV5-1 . CASSPGTRGFDEQFF TGCGCCAGCAGCCCCGGGACCAGGGGTTTCGATGAGCAGTTCTTC
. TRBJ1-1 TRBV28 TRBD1 CASRGDREWSSTEAFF TGTGCCAGCAGAGGAGACAGGGAATGGAGTAGCACTGAAGCTTTCTTT
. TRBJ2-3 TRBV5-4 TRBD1 CASSTSRGLGTDTQYF TGTGCCAGCAGCACCAGCAGGGGGCTGGGTACAGATACGCAGTATTTT
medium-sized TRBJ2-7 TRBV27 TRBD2 CASSFLGGGADEQYF TGTGCCAGCAGTTTCCTGGGCGGGGGGGCCGACGAGCAGTACTTC
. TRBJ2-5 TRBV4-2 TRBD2 CASSPSGSAQETQYF TGTGCCAGCAGCCCGAGCGGGAGCGCCCAAGAGACCCAGTACTTC
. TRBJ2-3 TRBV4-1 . CASSQDDGASFTDTQYF TGCGCCAGCAGCCAAGATGATGGGGCCAGTTTCACAGATACGCAGTATTTT
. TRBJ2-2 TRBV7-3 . CASSQGLLNTGELFF TGTGCCAGCAGCCAGGGACTCTTGAACACCGGGGAGCTGTTTTTT
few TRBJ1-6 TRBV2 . CASTGGEPNNSPLHF TGTGCCAGCACCGGCGGGGAGCCCAATAATTCACCCCTCCACTTT
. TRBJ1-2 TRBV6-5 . CASSYSFPGACTF TGTGCCAGCAGTTACTCGTTCCCAGGGGCTTGCACCTTC
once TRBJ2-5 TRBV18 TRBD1 CASSLGTAQETQYF TGTGCCAGCTCACTTGGGACAGCCCAAGAGACCCAGTACTTC
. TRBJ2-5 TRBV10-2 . CASSEGQGHQEPQYF TGCGCCAGCAGTGAAGGGCAGGGCCACCAAGAGCCCCAGTACTTC
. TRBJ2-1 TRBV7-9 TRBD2 CASSLVAGGWNEQFF TGTGCCAGCAGCTTAGTAGCGGGAGGATGGAATGAGCAGTTCTTC
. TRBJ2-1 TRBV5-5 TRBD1 CASIPSKLDRGIYNEQFF TGTGCCAGCATCCCCTCAAAACTTGACAGGGGAATCTACAATGAGCAGTTCTTC
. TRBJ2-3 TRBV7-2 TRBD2 CASSLGEGRLAGFSDTQYF TGTGCCAGCAGCTTAGGGGAGGGGAGACTAGCGGGATTTTCAGATACGCAGTATTTT
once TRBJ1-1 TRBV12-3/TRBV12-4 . CASRPDSTEAFF TGTGCCAGCAGACCAGACAGCACTGAAGCTTTCTTT
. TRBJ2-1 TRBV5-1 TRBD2 CASSLERGSNEQFF TGCGCCAGCAGCTTGGAGCGGGGGAGCAATGAGCAGTTCTTC
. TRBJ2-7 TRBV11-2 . CASSLDGSGDEQYF TGTGCCAGCAGCTTAGATGGGTCAGGGGACGAGCAGTACTTC
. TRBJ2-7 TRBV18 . CASSPSRLAHEQYF TGTGCCAGCTCACCCAGCAGACTTGCACACGAGCAGTACTTC
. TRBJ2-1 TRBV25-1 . CASSTDGGANEQFF TGTGCCAGCAGTACAGATGGGGGGGCAAATGAGCAGTTCTTC
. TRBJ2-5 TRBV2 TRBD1 CASKGQGVQETQYF TGTGCCAGCAAGGGACAGGGGGTGCAAGAGACCCAGTACTTC
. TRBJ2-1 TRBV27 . CASSTGYNEQFF TGTGCCAGCAGTACCGGCTACAATGAGCAGTTCTTC
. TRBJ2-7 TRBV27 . CASSPQDSPTYEQYF TGTGCCAGCAGTCCCCAAGACAGCCCGACCTACGAGCAGTACTTC
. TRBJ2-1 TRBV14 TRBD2 CASSPTSGLAVIINNEQFF TGTGCCAGCAGCCCAACATCGGGACTAGCGGTTATAATCAACAATGAGCAGTTCTTC
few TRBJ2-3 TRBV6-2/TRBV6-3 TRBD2 CASSILPGLPNTQYF TGTGCCAGCAGTATACTTCCGGGACTACCAAATACGCAGTATTTT
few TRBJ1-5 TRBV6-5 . CASSTGGGNQPQHF TGTGCCAGCAGTACAGGCGGGGGGAATCAGCCCCAGCATTTT
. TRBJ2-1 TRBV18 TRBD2 CASSTPILAGDPTYNEQFF TGTGCCAGCTCAACCCCCATTTTAGCGGGAGACCCCACCTACAATGAGCAGTTCTTC
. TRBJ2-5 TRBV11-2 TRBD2 CASSSTSGLAVKETQYF TGTGCCAGCAGCTCTACGTCGGGACTAGCGGTAAAAGAGACCCAGTACTTC
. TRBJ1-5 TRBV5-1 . CASSLDGGASNQPQHF TGCGCCAGCAGCTTGGATGGGGGCGCGAGCAATCAGCCCCAGCATTTT
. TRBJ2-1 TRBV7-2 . CASSQQGFSYNEQFF TGTGCCAGCAGCCAGCAGGGGTTCTCCTACAATGAGCAGTTCTTC